These T cell receptor beta chains were read from a single sample in a study of spatial heterogeneity in lung cancer. TCRdb processed the 5' RACE reads anew with MiXCR; each CDR3 protein has one entry. The sample yields about 75,000 distinct CDR3 sequences, more than 10% seen once. The sequences come from PBMCs, collected at surgery. The receptors were sampled from a male donor with early-stage non-small cell lung cancer. CDR3s include the opening cysteine and the closing phenylalanine or tryptophan. D genes are given only for firm matches. Only part of the rows carry a size: once, few, many, or a class if the clone is expanded.

few	TRBJ2-1	-	TRBV27	CASSPYSDNEQFF	TGTGCCAGCAGTCCCTACAGCGATAATGAGCAGTTCTTC
few	TRBJ2-5	-	TRBV5-4	CASSPGVETQYF	TGTGCCAGCAGCCCAGGGGTGGAGACCCAGTACTTC
many	TRBJ2-4	TRBD2	TRBV2	CASTEFGTSKNIQYF	TGTGCCAGCACTGAGTTTGGGACTAGCAAAAACATTCAGTACTTC
-	TRBJ2-1	-	TRBV19	CASRLSNEQFF	TGTGCCAGTAGGCTAAGCAATGAGCAGTTCTTC
-	TRBJ2-3	-	TRBV9	CASTGGDSYTQYF	TGTGCCAGCACCGGGGGAGACTCGTATACGCAGTATTTT
-	TRBJ2-3	-	TRBV20-1	CSARSSSSTDTQYF	TGCAGTGCTCGTAGCAGCTCTAGCACAGATACGCAGTATTTT
-	TRBJ2-3	-	TRBV6-2/TRBV6-3	CASQLGSTDTQYF	TGTGCCAGCCAACTTGGGTCCACAGATACGCAGTATTTT
-	TRBJ1-5	-	TRBV12-3/TRBV12-4	CASRLNRAQPQHF	TGTGCCAGCAGGTTAAACAGGGCCCAGCCCCAGCATTTT
-	TRBJ1-1	-	TRBV7-9	CASSSRSGGTEAFF	TGTGCCAGCAGCTCCCGAAGTGGAGGGACTGAAGCTTTCTTT
-	TRBJ2-7	-	TRBV27	CANLVLWQDHEQYF	TGTGCCAACCTCGTTTTGTGGCAGGACCACGAGCAGTACTTC
-	TRBJ2-2	-	TRBV7-2	CASSSSTSPRTGELFF	TGTGCCAGCAGCTCCTCGACTAGTCCCCGCACCGGGGAGCTGTTTTTT
few	TRBJ1-1	-	TRBV6-2/TRBV6-3	CASRTRTDEAFF	TGTGCCAGCAGGACACGGACAGATGAAGCTTTCTTT
-	TRBJ1-1	-	TRBV7-9	CASSPGDLTFVGAFF	TGTGCCAGCAGTCCCGGGGACCTTACGTTCGTTGGGGCTTTCTTT
few	TRBJ2-3	-	TRBV5-1	CASSLGSQGDTQYF	TGCGCCAGCAGCTTAGGATCCCAGGGGGATACGCAGTATTTT
-	TRBJ2-2	TRBD2	TRBV2	CASLTGLVNTGELFF	TGTGCCAGCTTAACGGGACTAGTGAACACCGGGGAGCTGTTTTTT
many	TRBJ1-4	TRBD1	TRBV6-5	CASSYSITLQGKNEKLFF	TGTGCCAGCAGTTACTCGATAACCCTACAGGGGAAGAATGAAAAACTGTTTTTT
few	TRBJ2-7	TRBD2	TRBV20-1	CSARGLAGASYEQYF	TGCAGTGCTAGAGGACTAGCGGGAGCATCCTACGAGCAGTACTTC
few	TRBJ2-7	-	TRBV5-1	CASSFWGEGYEQYF	TGCGCCAGCAGCTTCTGGGGAGAAGGGTACGAGCAGTACTTC
-	TRBJ2-5	TRBD2	TRBV2	CASRAGTSAETQYF	TGTGCCAGCAGGGCGGGGACTAGCGCAGAGACCCAGTACTTC
many	TRBJ1-5	-	TRBV24-1	CAIQGSGNQPQHF	TGTGCCATCCAGGGGTCTGGCAATCAGCCCCAGCATTTT
-	TRBJ2-5	TRBD1	TRBV2	CASAGQGQETQYF	TGTGCCAGCGCGGGACAGGGGCAAGAGACCCAGTACTTC
-	TRBJ1-2	-	TRBV11-2	CASSAGPNYGYTF	TGTGCCAGCAGCGCCGGACCTAACTATGGCTACACCTTC
-	TRBJ2-5	-	TRBV12-3/TRBV12-4	CASGTEAPETQYF	TGTGCCAGCGGCACAGAGGCCCCAGAGACCCAGTACTTC
-	TRBJ2-5	-	TRBV28	CASSHRLTYQETQYF	TGTGCCAGCAGCCATCGCCTGACTTACCAAGAGACCCAGTACTTC
-	TRBJ2-3	-	TRBV5-6	CASSLQTDTQYF	TGTGCCAGCAGCCTACAGACGGATACGCAGTATTTT
-	TRBJ2-5	TRBD1	TRBV24-1	CATSDPQGEYQETQYF	TGTGCCACCAGTGATCCACAGGGGGAGTACCAAGAGACCCAGTACTTC
-	TRBJ2-7	-	TRBV5-4	CASSLRRDSSYEQYF	TGTGCCAGCAGCTTGCGGCGGGATAGCTCCTACGAGCAGTACTTC
many	TRBJ2-7	-	TRBV5-1	CASSLDQTFYEQYF	TGCGCCAGCAGCTTGGACCAGACTTTCTACGAGCAGTACTTC
-	TRBJ2-5	-	TRBV7-8	CASSQQGGSQGQYF	TGTGCCAGCAGCCAACAGGGAGGTTCCCAGGGCCAGTACTTC
many	TRBJ2-1	TRBD1	TRBV10-3	CAICPGQGLNNEQFF	TGTGCCATCTGCCCGGGACAGGGACTTAACAATGAGCAGTTCTTC
few	TRBJ2-5	-	TRBV5-4	CASSVALGTDEETQYF	TGTGCCAGCAGCGTAGCCCTAGGAACGGACGAAGAGACCCAGTACTTC
many	TRBJ1-1	-	TRBV18	CASSPRGVNTEAFF	TGTGCCAGCTCACCGAGGGGAGTTAACACTGAAGCTTTCTTT
many	TRBJ2-2	-	TRBV6-5	CASRINRDPGELFF	TGTGCCAGCAGAATTAACAGGGATCCCGGGGAGCTGTTTTTT
-	TRBJ2-7	TRBD2	TRBV5-1	CASSSTSGSPNEQYF	TGCGCCAGCAGCTCGACTAGCGGGAGTCCCAACGAGCAGTACTTC
many	TRBJ1-2	TRBD1	TRBV27	CASSPQDRVYGYTF	TGTGCCAGCAGTCCGCAGGACAGGGTCTATGGCTACACCTTC
-	TRBJ2-7	TRBD2	TRBV9	CASSRRNGAGDEQYF	TGTGCCAGCAGTCGCAGAAATGGGGCGGGAGACGAGCAGTACTTC
few	TRBJ1-5	-	TRBV5-1	CASSSEGSPNQPQHF	TGCGCCAGCAGCTCGGAGGGATCCCCCAATCAGCCCCAGCATTTT
many	TRBJ2-5	-	TRBV7-2	CASSSTRVQYF	TGTGCCAGCAGCTCAACCCGGGTTCAGTACTTC
-	TRBJ2-3	TRBD1	TRBV25-1	CASRRQGGTDTQYF	TGTGCCAGCAGACGACAGGGGGGCACAGATACGCAGTATTTT
few	TRBJ2-1	TRBD2	TRBV3-1	CASSHSTRTSGRDNEQFF	TGTGCCAGCAGCCACTCAACTCGGACTAGCGGGAGGGACAATGAGCAGTTCTTC
few	TRBJ2-7	TRBD2	TRBV4-2	CASSLGLAGPYEQYF	TGTGCCAGCAGCCTAGGACTAGCGGGACCGTACGAGCAGTACTTC
-	TRBJ2-3	-	TRBV6-6	CASSPLDTDTQYF	TGTGCCAGCAGCCCGCTGGACACAGATACGCAGTATTTT
few	TRBJ2-5	-	TRBV18	CASSPSGETQYF	TGTGCCAGCTCACCGTCTGGCGAGACCCAGTACTTC
-	TRBJ2-6	-	TRBV23-1	CASPPGQGVSGANVLTF	TGCGCCAGCCCCCCGGGCCAGGGAGTGTCTGGGGCCAACGTCCTGACTTTC
few	TRBJ1-3	-	TRBV19	CASSIPVGVSGNTIYF	TGTGCCAGTAGTATCCCGGTAGGGGTCTCTGGAAACACCATATATTTT
-	TRBJ1-6	-	TRBV7-6	CASSLEALYNSPLHF	TGTGCCAGCAGCTTAGAGGCTCTCTATAATTCACCCCTCCACTTT
few	TRBJ2-3	TRBD2	TRBV24-1	CATRGLAGVADTQYF	TGTGCCACCAGGGGACTAGCGGGAGTAGCAGATACGCAGTATTTT
-	TRBJ2-3	-	TRBV5-1	CASSLTDDTQYF	TGCGCCAGCAGCTTGACGGACGATACGCAGTATTTT
-	TRBJ2-3	TRBD2	TRBV29-1	CSVEYGLGGGNTQYF	TGCAGCGTTGAATACGGACTAGGTGGCGGTAATACGCAGTATTTT
-	TRBJ2-7	-	TRBV12-3/TRBV12-4	CASSWGRSSYEQYF	TGTGCCAGCAGCTGGGGACGTAGCTCCTACGAGCAGTACTTC
-	TRBJ1-1	-	TRBV25-1	CASSEGGQEAFF	TGTGCCAGCAGTGAGGGGGGTCAGGAAGCTTTCTTT
-	TRBJ2-4	-	TRBV27	CASSPGNIQYF	TGTGCCAGCAGCCCAGGAAACATTCAGTACTTC